Below, 27 T cell receptor beta chains from the same sample are listed, as sequenced in a study of blood T cell repertoires in COVID-19. Generated by immunoSEQ multiplex PCR, the TCRdb table keeps only in-frame clones and is missing some. The table includes 85,000 to 120,000 clones, about three quarters detected once. The sample consisted of peripheral blood. All receptors come from a man older than 75 with COVID-19, enrolled during active disease.

The chain combines TRBV6-5 with TRBJ1-6, with D possibly being TRBD1 (6 bases). Trimming removed 10 bases at V and 7 bases at J, with 20 bases between. CDR1 and CDR2 from the germline V gene are MNHEY and SVGAGI. The CDR3 loop spans 15 amino acids. The CDR3 loop reads CATSPRTELNSPLHF. The CDR3 DNA reads TGTGCCACTTCTCCCCGGACAGAACTAAATTCACCCCTCCACTTT.

The chain couples TRBV7-9 to TRBJ2-7, with 9 positions matching TRBD2. Losses at the gene ends were 4 bases for V and 0 bases for J; bases not matched to a gene: 4. The CDR3 length is 15 residues. Germline loops: CDR1 SEHNR, CDR2 FQNEAQ (reference sequence). CDR3 DNA sequence: TGTGCCAGCAGCTCCCGGACTAGCGTCTCCTACGAGCAGTACTTC. Translating it yields CASSSRTSVSYEQYF. The variable domain in full, completed from reference TRBV7-9 and TRBJ2-7, reads DTGVSQNPRHKITKRGQNVTFRCDPISEHNRLYWYRQTLGQGPEFLTYFQNEAQLEKSRLLSDRFSAERPKGSFSTLEIQRTEQGDSAMYLCASSSRTSVSYEQYFGPGTRLTVT.

The chain employs TRBV14 and TRBJ2-3; 9 bases are shared with TRBD2. This CDR3 is built from 16 residues. The trim removed 3 bases at V and 1 base at J, leaving 5 bases unmatched. Germline V CDR1 and CDR2: SGHDN, FVKESK. The CDR3 reads CASSHLSGSGTDTQYF. CDR3 DNA sequence: TGTGCCAGCAGCCATCTTAGCGGGAGTGGCACAGATACGCAGTATTTT.

Many counts were recorded for this clone. The rearrangement uses TRBV7-8 and TRBJ2-1, with D uncertain. V gave up 8 bases and J gave up 6 bases, with 14 bases separating them. This CDR3 contains 13 residues. Per germline, CDR1 SGHVS and CDR2 FQNEAQ. The CDR3: CASEETPSNEQFF. The DNA for the CDR3 is TGTGCCAGCGAAGAAACTCCCTCCAATGAGCAGTTCTTC.

The chain joins TRBV27 to TRBJ2-5; TRBD1 matches 8 bases. CDR1 MNHEY and CDR2 SMNVEV come from the germline V gene (reference sequence). J gave up 1 base and V 6 bases, and 7 bases lay outside the gene matches. This CDR3 contains 15 residues. CDR3: CASSFRTGLQETQYF. The CDR3 DNA reads as TGTGCCAGCAGCTTTAGGACAGGGCTCCAAGAGACCCAGTACTTC.

This rearrangement joins TRBV28 to TRBJ1-6; 9 bases fit TRBD1. V trimming: 5 bases; J trimming: 6 bases; junction bases outside the gene matches: 8. Looked up from germline, CDR1 is MDHEN and CDR2 is SYDVKM. The CDR3 covers 16 residues. The CDR3 loop is CASSPPEGQGNSPLHF. CDR3 DNA sequence: TGTGCCAGCAGTCCCCCTGAGGGACAGGGTAATTCACCCCTCCACTTT.

CDR3 DNA sequence: TGTGCCAGCAGTTTCTCCGGGACAGGGGGCGTCACCGGGGAGCTGTTTTTT. This encodes CASSFSGTGGVTGELFF. This chain connects TRBV27 to TRBJ2-2, with 12 bases identical to TRBD1. CDR3 length: 17 amino acids. Germline assignment: CDR1 MNHEY and CDR2 SMNVEV (reference sequence). V was pared by 3 bases and J by 4 bases, with 6 bases of the junction left unmatched.

This clone showed up just a few times. The chain employs TRBV4-2 and TRBJ2-2; the D gene is possibly TRBD2 (5 bases). The germline V and J ends were trimmed by 0 bases and 2 bases, with 13 bases remaining between them. The CDR3 totals 17 residues. The germline V gene has CDR1 LGHNA and CDR2 YNFKEQ. In DNA, the CDR3 is TGTGCCAGCAGCCAAGATACGGAGCGGCTAAACACCGGGGAGCTGTTTTTT. Translating gives CASSQDTERLNTGELFF.

This chain joins TRBV18 and TRBJ2-7; D gene ambiguous. The CDR3 loop spans 13 amino acids. Germline-derived CDR1 and CDR2 are KGHSH and LQKENI. The V gene lost 1 base and the J gene lost 4 bases, with 8 bases spanning the gap. In nucleotides, the CDR3 is TGTGCCAGCTCACCACTAACAGCATACGAGCAGTACTTC. It translates to CASSPLTAYEQYF.

This chain uses TRBV5-8 with TRBJ2-1; 10 bases agree with TRBD1. V shed 5 bases, J shed 6 bases, and the junction held 14 bases outside the gene matches. The CDR3 is made up of 17 amino acids. Germline loops: CDR1 SGHTS, CDR2 YDEGEE. The CDR3 sequence is CASSSGTGDPDINEQFF. CDR3 coding DNA: TGTGCCAGCAGTTCCGGGACAGGGGACCCAGATATCAATGAGCAGTTCTTC.

The chain is built from TRBV4-1 and TRBJ2-3; TRBD2 aligns across 7 bases. With 1 base clipped from V and 3 bases from J, the junction kept 10 bases outside the gene matches. This CDR3 region has 17 residues. Germline loops: CDR1 MGHRA, CDR2 YSYEKL. The CDR3: CASSQVLVREKTDTQYF. The CDR3 coding sequence is TGCGCCAGCAGCCAAGTTCTAGTGCGGGAGAAAACAGATACGCAGTATTTT.

V usage is TRBV9 and J usage is TRBJ2-2; 8 bases match TRBD1. Germline CDR1 SGDLS, CDR2 YYNGEE. This CDR3 contains 15 residues. V shed 3 bases, J shed 6 bases, and the junction held 7 bases outside the gene matches. Here the CDR3 reads CASSATGVVAGELFF. CDR3 DNA: TGTGCCAGCAGCGCGACAGGGGTTGTAGCCGGGGAGCTGTTTTTT.

V gene TRBV24-1 combines with J gene TRBJ2-7; 8 nucleotides line up with TRBD1. Germline trimming cut 3 bases from V and 3 bases from J; bases unmatched to any gene: 15. Germline loops: CDR1 KGHDR, CDR2 SFDVKD. The CDR3 is 18 amino acids. CDR3 in amino acids: CATSDPGQGWRIRYEQYF. The DNA of the CDR3 is TGTGCCACCAGTGATCCCGGACAGGGATGGAGGATCCGCTACGAGCAGTACTTC.

This clone was recorded a few times. This sequence joins TRBV6-6 and TRBJ1-2, with 7 bases identical to TRBD1. Per germline, CDR1 MNHNY and CDR2 SVGAGI (reference sequence). J gave up 4 bases and V 6 bases, and 8 bases lay outside the gene matches. The CDR3 is made up of 14 amino acids. The CDR3 nucleotides are TGTGCCAGCAGAAGAGACAGGGAAGGCTATGGCTACACCTTC. Its protein product is CASRRDREGYGYTF.

The genes are TRBV30 and TRBJ1-5; no reliable D call. The V end lost 3 bases, the J end lost 0 bases, and 6 bases lay between the germline ends. CDR1 and CDR2 from the germline V gene are GTSNPN and SVGIG (reference sequence). This CDR3 is 13 amino acids long. CDR3 region: CAWSRGSNQPQHF. The CDR3 region has the DNA TGTGCCTGGAGCCGGGGTAGCAATCAGCCCCAGCATTTT.

The V call is TRBV9, the J call TRBJ2-3, with 9 bases matching TRBD1. Germline trimming cut 4 bases from V and 2 bases from J; bases unmatched to any gene: 8. The CDR3 totals 16 residues. CDR1 is SGDLS, CDR2 YYNGEE, per germline. Here the CDR3 DNA reads TGTGCCAGCAGCCGGACCGGGACAGGGCCCACAGATACGCAGTATTTT. Its translation: CASSRTGTGPTDTQYF.

The chain carries TRBV19 and TRBJ1-1; 7 bases align to TRBD1. This CDR3 is built from 13 residues. Germline V CDR1 and CDR2: LNHDA, SQIVND (reference sequence). The V gene end was trimmed by 2 bases and the J gene end by 5 bases; junction bases not matched to a gene: 2. The DNA of the CDR3 is TGTGCCAGTAGTATACCCAGGGGGACTGAAGCTTTCTTT. Its protein product is CASSIPRGTEAFF.

The chain recombines TRBV7-3 with TRBJ2-2, with D maybe TRBD2 (6 bases). Trimming took 6 bases from V and 0 from J, leaving 8 bases between them. Germline V gene sequence: CDR1 SGHTA, CDR2 FQGTGA. CDR3 length: 14 residues. This chain's CDR3 is CASRRDANTGELFF. CDR3 nucleotide sequence: TGTGCCAGCAGGCGGGATGCGAACACCGGGGAGCTGTTTTTT.

The chain recombines TRBV18 with TRBJ1-4; 7 positions agree with TRBD1. This CDR3 has 14 residues. The V and J ends lost 2 bases and 8 bases, in that order; junction bases with no gene match: 5. Germline CDR1 and CDR2: KGHSH and LQKENI. CDR3 DNA sequence: TGTGCCAGCTCACCAACAGGGGTAGGGGAAAAACTGTTTTTT. It yields the protein CASSPTGVGEKLFF.

This clone has a handful of counts. As DNA, the CDR3 is TGTGCCAGCAGCTTAGGGCAGAACACTGAAGCTTTCTTT. It codes for CASSLGQNTEAFF. The chain recombines TRBV7-9 with TRBJ1-1; D gene uncertain. CDR3 length equals 13 residues. V was trimmed by 1 base and J by 1 base, leaving 4 bases between them. The germline V gene has CDR1 SEHNR and CDR2 FQNEAQ (reference sequence).

The chain employs TRBV5-1 and TRBJ2-7; 8 nucleotides align to TRBD2. Germline CDR1 SGHRS, CDR2 YFSETQ. Trimming at V came to 3 bases and at J to 7 bases, leaving 9 bases not matched to a gene. There are 14 residues in the CDR3. CDR3 protein: CASSSLAGLGEQYF. The CDR3 region has the DNA TGCGCCAGCAGCTCGTTAGCGGGACTAGGAGAGCAGTACTTC.

The V gene is TRBV7-8, the J gene TRBJ2-7; 9 bases agree with TRBD1. V lost 1 base to trimming and J lost 2 bases; unmatched junction nucleotides: 3. CDR3 length: 15 residues. CDR1 is SGHVS and CDR2 is FQNEAQ in the germline V gene. DNA of the CDR3: TGTGCCAGCAGCTTAGTCGGGACAGGGCCCTACGAGCAGTACTTC. This codes for CASSLVGTGPYEQYF.

This clone appeared a single time. The V call is TRBV7-9, the J call TRBJ2-1; tentative D call: TRBD2 (6 bases). V lost 4 bases and J 11 bases, leaving 12 bases between the germline ends. There are 12 residues in the CDR3. Germline lookup yields CDR1 SEHNR and CDR2 FQNEAQ (reference sequence). The CDR3 loop reads CASSSETSQQFF. DNA of the CDR3: TGTGCCAGCAGCTCCGAAACTAGCCAGCAGTTCTTC.

The genes are TRBV4-3 and TRBJ1-2; D not certain. CDR1 and CDR2 (germline): LGHNA, YSLEER. The length of the CDR3 is 14 residues. Trimming removed 3 bases from V and 5 bases from J, with 13 bases in between. As DNA, the CDR3 is TGCGCCAGCAGCCACTCACTCAGAGGGTATGGCTACACCTTC. It codes for CASSHSLRGYGYTF.

CDR3 sequence (DNA): TGTGCCAGCAGTTATTTGCGGACAACTGAGCAGTTCTTC. This translates into CASSYLRTTEQFF. The gene calls are TRBV6-5 and TRBJ2-1, with a weak D call TRBD1 (5 bases). CDR3 size: 13 residues. Trimming shortened V by 3 bases and J by 9 bases, and 12 bases separated the two germline ends. Germline V gene lookup returns CDR1 MNHEY and CDR2 SVGAGI.

This clone has just one count. The chain combines TRBV11-2 with TRBJ2-7; D unclear. Germline V gene data show CDR1 as SGHAT and CDR2 as FQNNGV. The CDR3 has 15 residues. The germline V and J ends were trimmed by 0 bases and 3 bases, with 12 bases remaining between them. The CDR3: CASSLDVTALYEQYF. The DNA for the CDR3 is TGTGCCAGCAGCTTAGACGTCACAGCCCTCTACGAGCAGTACTTC.

The chain has TRBV5-1 and TRBJ2-5; D is perhaps TRBD2 (5 bases). The germline CDR1 and CDR2 sequences are SGHRS and YFSETQ. The V and J ends lost 3 bases and 2 bases respectively, with 8 bases between them. This CDR3 has 13 amino acids. The chain's CDR3 is CASSSRGQETQYF. The DNA of the CDR3 is TGCGCCAGCAGCTCTCGGGGACAAGAGACCCAGTACTTC. The variable domain in full, completed from reference TRBV5-1 and TRBJ2-5, reads KAGVTQTPRYLIKTRGQQVTLSCSPISGHRSVSWYQQTPGQGLQFLFEYFSETQRNKGNFPGRFSGRQFSNSRSEMNVSTLELGDSALYLCASSSRGQETQYFGPGTRLLVL.